Presented here are 7 T cell receptor beta chains from one specimen sequenced in a study of T cell responses to AZD1222 COVID-19 vaccine. TCRdb's copy holds only in-frame clones and misses some; the assay was immunoSEQ multiplex PCR. The sample contains 80,000 to 90,000 clones, 92% of which appear only once. The starting material was peripheral blood, obtained on day 0 of AZD1222 vaccination. Receptor source: an adult in good health.

V usage is TRBV5-4 and J usage is TRBJ2-5, with 8 nucleotides matching TRBD1. V lost 0 bases and J lost 5; bases outside the gene matches: 6. The length of the CDR3 is 15 residues. Per the germline V gene, CDR1 is SGHNT and CDR2 is YYREEE (reference sequence). CDR3 amino acids: CASSLDRTGRETQYF. The CDR3 bases are TGTGCCAGCAGCTTGGACCGGACAGGGCGGGAGACCCAGTACTTC.

V usage is TRBV11-2 and J usage is TRBJ2-3; 8 bases agree with TRBD2. Looked up from germline, CDR1 is SGHAT and CDR2 is FQNNGV. With 0 bases clipped from V and 0 bases from J, the junction kept 11 bases outside the gene matches. The CDR3 covers 19 residues. CDR3: CASSLDLRFTSGSTDTQYF. As DNA, the CDR3 is TGTGCCAGCAGCTTAGATCTGAGATTTACTAGCGGAAGCACAGATACGCAGTATTTT.

The chain employs TRBV28 and TRBJ2-3; D gene ambiguous. The CDR3 is 13 amino acids. Germline V gene lookup returns CDR1 MDHEN and CDR2 SYDVKM. V gave up 8 bases and J gave up 2 bases, with 11 bases separating them. In nucleotides, the CDR3 is TGTGCCAGCCTTGAATTGAACACAGATACGCAGTATTTT. It codes for CASLELNTDTQYF.

V and J are TRBV11-2 and TRBJ1-1; D gene unclear. Trimming took 8 bases from V and 4 from J, leaving 14 bases between them. This CDR3 is built from 13 residues. Germline assignment: CDR1 SGHAT and CDR2 FQNNGV. The chain's CDR3 is CASRWGLTTEAFF. The CDR3 DNA reads as TGTGCCAGCCGGTGGGGTCTGACCACTGAAGCTTTCTTT.

This clone was seen a single time. The chain carries TRBV11-2 and TRBJ2-1; 12 bases align to TRBD2. Losses at the gene ends were 2 bases for V and 4 bases for J; bases not matched to a gene: 3. This CDR3 has 16 amino acids. Germline CDR1 is SGHAT and CDR2 is FQNNGV. Here the CDR3 DNA reads TGTGCCAGCAGCTTAAGGGGACTAGCGGGTTACAATGAGCAGTTCTTC. It codes for CASSLRGLAGYNEQFF.

This clone was observed a handful of times. The chain couples TRBV9 to TRBJ2-7; 14 bases are shared with TRBD2. Germline lookup yields CDR1 SGDLS and CDR2 YYNGEE. V lost 3 bases to trimming and J lost 3 bases; unmatched junction nucleotides: 11. The CDR3 consists of 18 residues. The chain's CDR3 is CASSAPPGLAGADYEQYF. CDR3 nucleotide sequence: TGTGCCAGCAGCGCACCTCCGGGACTAGCGGGAGCGGACTACGAGCAGTACTTC.

This clone is medium-sized (0.01 to 0.1%) within its sample. V usage is TRBV6-1 and J usage is TRBJ1-2; D is undetermined. Germline V gene sequence: CDR1 MNHNS, CDR2 SASEGT. There are 15 residues in the CDR3. Trimming shortened V by 1 base and J by 5 bases, and 14 bases separated the two germline ends. In nucleotides, the CDR3 is TGTGCCAGCAGTGAAGGACAAGGATTTAGGTATGGCTACACCTTC. It is translated as CASSEGQGFRYGYTF.